This section outlines one TCR beta chain sequence together with its context. The sample is drawn from a study of cytomegalovirus exposure and HLA in healthy donors. The PCR used 60 Vbeta and 13 Jbeta primers. Data came from immunoSEQ multiplex PCR; TCRdb stores just in-frame clones and leaves some out. The sample includes 170,000 or so clones, roughly 84% seen only once; the top ten take under 8%. The source material was PBMCs. The clonotype originates from a man aged 50-59 years in good health and CMV-seropositive.

The CDR3 reads CASSPRGQHYGYTF. The CDR3 bases are TGTGCCAGTAGTCCGAGGGGACAGCACTATGGCTACACCTTC. This chain connects TRBV19 to TRBJ1-2, with 7 bases that match TRBD1. Germline assignment: CDR1 LNHDA and CDR2 SQIVND (reference sequence). Trimming at V came to 5 bases and at J to 3 bases, leaving 6 bases not matched to a gene. The CDR3 contains 14 residues.